This TCR beta chain was observed in a study of radiation and T cells in renal cell carcinoma. The assay was immunoSEQ multiplex PCR, and TCRdb's table has in-frame clones only and misses some. The sample holds about 140,000 clones, 65% to 90% seen once. CDR1 SGHRS and CDR2 YFSETQ come from the germline V gene. Trimming took off 4 bases at V and 5 bases at J, with 22 bases between the two ends. The CDR3 is made up of 16 amino acids. Time point given: blood 4 weeks post-SBRT, at nephrectomy. Treatment: 15 Gy SBRT to primary tumor, nephrectomy 4 weeks later. The sequencing here drew on blood, taken from a patient whose treatment included radiotherapy and nephrectomy. V is TRBV5-1 and J is TRBJ2-7, with D perhaps matching TRBD2 (6 bases). This TCR was recovered from a woman in her forties or fifties with renal cell carcinoma. This chain's CDR3 is CASSPGWGVGRDEQYF. Here the CDR3 DNA reads TGCGCCAGCAGCCCCGGGTGGGGGGTAGGGCGGGACGAGCAGTACTTC.